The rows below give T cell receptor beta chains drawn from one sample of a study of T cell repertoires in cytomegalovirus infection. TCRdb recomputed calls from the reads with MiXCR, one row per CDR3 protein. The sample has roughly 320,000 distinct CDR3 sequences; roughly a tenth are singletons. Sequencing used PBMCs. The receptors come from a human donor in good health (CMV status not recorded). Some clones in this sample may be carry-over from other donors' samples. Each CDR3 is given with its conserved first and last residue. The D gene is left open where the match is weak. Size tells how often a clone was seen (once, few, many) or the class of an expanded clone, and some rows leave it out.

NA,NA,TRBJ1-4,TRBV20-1,TGCAGTGCTAGCGGCAGGGGTAATGAAAAACTGTTTTTT,CSASGRGNEKLFF
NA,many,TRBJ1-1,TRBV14,TGTGCCAGCAGCCAAGAGAGCAGGGTCGCTGAAGCTTTCTTT,CASSQESRVAEAFF
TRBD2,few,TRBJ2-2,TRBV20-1,TGCAGTGCTAGAGTCCCTAGCGGGGGGGCAGCCGGGGAGCTGTTTTTT,CSARVPSGGAAGELFF
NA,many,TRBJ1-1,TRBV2,TGTGCCAGCAGTGTTAGCAGGCAGAACACTGAAGCTTTCTTT,CASSVSRQNTEAFF
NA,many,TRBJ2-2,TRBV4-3,TGCGCCAGCAGCCAAGAAGACATGAGCACCGGGGAGCTGTTTTTT,CASSQEDMSTGELFF
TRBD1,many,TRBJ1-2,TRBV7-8,TGTGCCAGCAGCTTAGTCCAGGGGGCTGGCTATGGCTACACCTTC,CASSLVQGAGYGYTF
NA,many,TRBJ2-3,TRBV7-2,TGTGCCAGCAGCATGGGACTCCCCTATACGCAGTATTTT,CASSMGLPYTQYF
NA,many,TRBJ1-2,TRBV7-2,TGTGCCAGCAGCTACCGAGACAGGCCTAACTATGGCTACACCTTC,CASSYRDRPNYGYTF
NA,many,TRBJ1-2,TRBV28,TGTGCCACCTCCTCCGGGGGCGTCTATGGCTACACCTTC,CATSSGGVYGYTF
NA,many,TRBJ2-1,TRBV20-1,TGCAGTGCCCCTCTAAACAATGAGCAGTTCTTC,CSAPLNNEQFF
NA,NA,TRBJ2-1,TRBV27,TGTGCCAGCGCTCGTATCGGGGAAAGAGAGCAGTTCTTC,CASARIGEREQFF
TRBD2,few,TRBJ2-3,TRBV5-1,TGCGCCAGCAGCTCCACTAGCGGGGAGTTCACAGATACGCAGTATTTT,CASSSTSGEFTDTQYF
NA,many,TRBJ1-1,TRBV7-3,TGTGCCAGCAGTCGCCCCGGGGCTGAAGCTTTCTTT,CASSRPGAEAFF
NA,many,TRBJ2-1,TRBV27,TGTGCCAGCACCAGGGACACCTTATGGGGGAATGAGCAGTTCTTC,CASTRDTLWGNEQFF
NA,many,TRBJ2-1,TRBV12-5,TGTGCTAGTGGTTCCGAAAACCGCAATGAGCAGTTCTTC,CASGSENRNEQFF
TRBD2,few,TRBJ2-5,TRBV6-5,TGTGCCAGCAGGCCCCTGACTAGCGGGGACGAGACCCAGTACTTC,CASRPLTSGDETQYF
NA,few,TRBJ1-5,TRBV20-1,TGCAGTGCTAGAGAGGTGCGTCTAAACAATCAGCCCCAGCATTTT,CSAREVRLNNQPQHF
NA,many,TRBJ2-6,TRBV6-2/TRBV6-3,TGTGCCAGCAGTTACTCAGGGGGCTCTGGGGCCAACGTCCTGACTTTC,CASSYSGGSGANVLTF
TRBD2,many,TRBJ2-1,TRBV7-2,TGTGCCAGCAGGGGGGGGGGAAGGGAGCAGTTCTTC,CASRGGGREQFF
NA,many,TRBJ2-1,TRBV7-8,TGTGCCAGCAGCTTAGCGGAGACTAACAATGAGCAGTTCTTC,CASSLAETNNEQFF
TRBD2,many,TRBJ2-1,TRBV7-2,TGTGCCAGCAGCTTAGTAGTAGCGGGTACTTCTGAGCAGTTCTTC,CASSLVVAGTSEQFF
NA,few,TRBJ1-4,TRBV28,TGTGCCAGCAGTTTTCAGTTTGGCGCTAATGAAAAACTGTTTTTT,CASSFQFGANEKLFF
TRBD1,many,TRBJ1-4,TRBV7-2,TGTGCCAGCAGCTTAGTGTACAGGGGCGATGAAAAACTGTTTTTT,CASSLVYRGDEKLFF
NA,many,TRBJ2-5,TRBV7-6,TGTGCCAGCAGCTTCCAGACAGCAGGGGGGTATGAGACCCAGTACTTC,CASSFQTAGGYETQYF
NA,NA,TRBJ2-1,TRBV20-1,TGCAGTGCTAGGCTCGGACCGACCGACAATGAGCAGTTCTTC,CSARLGPTDNEQFF
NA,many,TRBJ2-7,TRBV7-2,TGTGCCAGCAGCGTCATATACGAGCAGTACTTC,CASSVIYEQYF
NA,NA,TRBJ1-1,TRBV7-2,TGTGCCAGCAGCTTGGACAGACGACAAGCTTTCTTT,CASSLDRRQAFF
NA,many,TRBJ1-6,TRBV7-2,TGTGCCAGCAGCTTAGCGCTAAAGGGATCCTATAATTCACCCCTCCACTTT,CASSLALKGSYNSPLHF
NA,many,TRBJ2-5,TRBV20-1,TGCAGTGCTATCCTAAGGACATACCAAGAGACCCAGTACTTC,CSAILRTYQETQYF
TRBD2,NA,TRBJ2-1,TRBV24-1,TGTGCCACCAGTGATTTGGGACTAGCGAGCAATGAGCAGTTCTTC,CATSDLGLASNEQFF
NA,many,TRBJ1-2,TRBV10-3,TGTGCCACCGCAACACAGGGATCCTATGGCTACACCTTC,CATATQGSYGYTF
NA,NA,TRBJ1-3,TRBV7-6,TGTGCCAGCAGCTCCCCACAGTCGGCCGGCTCTGGAAACACCATATATTTT,CASSSPQSAGSGNTIYF
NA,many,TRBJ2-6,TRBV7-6,TGTGCCAGCAGCTTGGGACCCGCTGGGGCCAACGTCCTGACTTTC,CASSLGPAGANVLTF
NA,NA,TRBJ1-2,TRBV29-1,TGCAGCGTTGAAGAGACGGTCGGTGGCTACACCTTC,CSVEETVGGYTF
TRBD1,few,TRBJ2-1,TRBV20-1,TGCAGTGCTAGAGATCCAGGGACAGGGGCTTACAATGAGCAGTTCTTC,CSARDPGTGAYNEQFF
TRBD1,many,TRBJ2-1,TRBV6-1,TGTGCCAGCACTTGGGACAGGGGGCATTATAATGAGCAGTTCTTC,CASTWDRGHYNEQFF
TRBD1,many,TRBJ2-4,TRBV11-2,TGTGCCAGCAGCTTAGATCAGGGGGACATTCAGTACTTC,CASSLDQGDIQYF
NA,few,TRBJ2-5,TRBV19,TGTGCCAGTAGTCTCGGGACCCGAGGGGCCCAGTACTTC,CASSLGTRGAQYF
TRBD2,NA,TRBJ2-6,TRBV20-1,TGCAGTGCCCAGGGAGGGTCCTCTGGGGCCAACGTCCTGACTTTC,CSAQGGSSGANVLTF
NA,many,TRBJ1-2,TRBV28,TGTGCCAGCAGGTGGACGGCTAACTATGGCTACACCTTC,CASRWTANYGYTF
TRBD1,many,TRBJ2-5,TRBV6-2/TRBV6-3,TGTGCCAGCAGTTACCCCAGACAGGGACAAGAGACCCAGTACTTC,CASSYPRQGQETQYF
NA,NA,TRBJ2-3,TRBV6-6,TGTGCCAGCAGTTCGTTTGCGGGGGCTTCAGATACGCAGTATTTT,CASSSFAGASDTQYF